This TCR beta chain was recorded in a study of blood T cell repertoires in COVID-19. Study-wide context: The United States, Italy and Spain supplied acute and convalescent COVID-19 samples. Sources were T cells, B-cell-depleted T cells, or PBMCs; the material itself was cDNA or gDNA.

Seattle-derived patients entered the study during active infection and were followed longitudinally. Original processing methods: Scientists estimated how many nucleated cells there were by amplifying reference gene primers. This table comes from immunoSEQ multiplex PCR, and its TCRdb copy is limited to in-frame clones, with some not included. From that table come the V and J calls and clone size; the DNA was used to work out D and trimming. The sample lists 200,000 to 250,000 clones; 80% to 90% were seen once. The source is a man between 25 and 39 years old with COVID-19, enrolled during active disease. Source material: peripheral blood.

As DNA, the CDR3 is TGTGCCAGCAGCTCCCGTCCTTCCCTGGAGACCCAGTACTTC. As protein: CASSSRPSLETQYF. This chain uses TRBV14 with TRBJ2-5, with D uncertain. The V gene lost 5 bases and the J gene lost 5 bases, with 15 bases spanning the gap. CDR1 is SGHDN and CDR2 is FVKESK in the germline V gene. The CDR3 runs 14 residues.